These 28 T cell receptor beta chains share one sample of origin, sequenced in a study of T cells in Graves' hyperthyroidism and ophthalmopathy. There were TCR beta CDR3 regions amplified from RNA transcripts. With the HTBI primer set, the TCR CDR3 went through a first round of RT-PCR. MiXCR was run by TCRdb on the multiplex PCR reads, yielding one entry per CDR3 protein. The sample yields about 720,000 distinct CDR3 sequences, 16% seen once. Sequenced: blood. The source is a man between 18 and 29 years old with Graves' hyperthyroidism.

This clonotype was seen more than once but under ten times. The chain carries TRBV12-3 or TRBV12-4 and TRBJ2-7, with 10 positions matching TRBD2. This CDR3 has 15 residues. V shed 9 bases and J 1 base; nucleotides not matched to a gene: 9. The CDR3 DNA follows: TGTGCCAGTCGAGCCGGGACTAGCGCTTCCTACGAGCAGTACTTC. Amino acid sequence: CASRAGTSASYEQYF.

V and J are TRBV11-2 and TRBJ2-7, with 14 positions matching TRBD2. CDR3 size: 18 residues. Germline values: CDR1 SGHAT, CDR2 FQNNGV. With V trimmed by 8 bases and J by 2 bases, 14 bases remained unmatched. This chain's CDR3 is CASRPGTSGSRGTYEQYF. In DNA, the CDR3 is TGTGCCAGCCGACCGGGGACTAGCGGGAGTCGGGGGACCTACGAGCAGTACTTC. Full variable domain (remainder filled in from reference TRBV11-2 and TRBJ2-7): EAGVAQSPRYKIIEKRQSVAFWCNPISGHATLYWYQQILGQGPKLLIQFQNNGVVDDSQLPKDRFSAERLKGVDSTLKIQPAKLEDSAVYLCASRPGTSGSRGTYEQYFGPGTRLTVT.

There are many counts of this clonotype. The CDR3 sequence: CASSLNGLADSYEQYF. The CDR3 nucleotides are TGTGCCAGCAGTTTGAACGGACTAGCGGACTCCTACGAGCAGTACTTC. The chain carries TRBV28 and TRBJ2-7; the match to TRBD2 covers 10 bases. The CDR3 is made up of 16 amino acids. Germline CDR1 and CDR2: MDHEN and SYDVKM. With 3 bases clipped from V and 0 bases from J, the junction kept 5 bases outside the gene matches.

The chain links TRBV3-1 to TRBJ2-3; TRBD2 matches at 7 bases. The CDR3 covers 17 residues. J was trimmed by 0 bases and V by 5 bases; bases with no gene match: 11. Germline V CDR1 and CDR2: LGHDT, YNNKEL (reference sequence). CDR3 residues: CASSVSELAASTDTQYF. CDR3 coding DNA: TGTGCCAGCAGCGTCTCGGAGCTAGCGGCTAGCACAGATACGCAGTATTTT.

This clonotype was seen ten or more times. This chain links TRBV30 with TRBJ2-3, with unresolved D. CDR1 and CDR2 from the germline V gene are GTSNPN and SVGIG (reference sequence). The V end was cut by 4 bases, the J end by 2 bases, with 13 bases between. This CDR3 region has 14 residues. CDR3 residues: CAWTQQLLTDTQYF. CDR3 DNA sequence: TGTGCCTGGACTCAACAATTACTCACAGATACGCAGTATTTT. The full variable domain, completed using reference TRBV30 and TRBJ2-3, is SQTIHQWPATLVQPVGSPLSLECTVEGTSNPNLYWYRQAAGRGLQLLFYSVGIGQISSEVPQNLSASRPQDRQFILSSKKLLLSDSGFYLCAWTQQLLTDTQYFGPGTRLTVL.

The chain recombines TRBV28 with TRBJ2-7; the D gene could be TRBD1 or TRBD2 (5 bases each). Germline V gives CDR1 MDHEN, CDR2 SYDVKM. V lost 5 bases, J lost 5 bases, and 19 bases lay in between. The CDR3 is made up of 15 amino acids. The CDR3: CASSQPSPLGDEQYF. CDR3 DNA: TGTGCCAGCAGTCAACCGTCCCCCCTGGGGGACGAGCAGTACTTC.

This clonotype was counted between two and nine times. An end of the junction differs from the germline gene, which may be a read error. The rearrangement links TRBV28 to TRBJ2-7; 7 bases are shared with TRBD2. Germline CDR1 reads MDHEN; CDR2 reads SYDVKM. The CDR3 totals 16 residues. The CDR3 spells CANSFGRGEITYEQYF. The CDR3 region has the DNA TGTGCCAACAGTTTTGGGAGGGGCGAGATAACCTACGAGCAGTACTTC. Combining the CDR3 with reference TRBV28 and TRBJ2-7 gives the whole variable domain DVKVTQSSRYLVKRTGEKVFLECVQDMDHENMFWYRQDPGLGLRLIYFSYDVKMKEKGDIPEGYSVSREKKERFSLILESASTNQTSMYLCANSFGRGEITYEQYFGPGTRLTVT.

The table lists this clonotype with many counts. The chain links TRBV20-1 to TRBJ2-6; D not certain. With 0 bases removed from V and 1 base from J, the gap between germline ends came to 4 bases. The CDR3 sequence is 14 residues long. Germline values: CDR1 DFQATT, CDR2 SNEGSKA (reference sequence). CDR3 bases: TGCAGTGCTAGAGAAGGGTCTGGGGCCAACGTCCTGACTTTC. It encodes CSAREGSGANVLTF.

There are many counts of this clonotype. The chain couples TRBV11-2 to TRBJ2-2; TRBD2 aligns across 9 bases. The CDR3 is made up of 16 amino acids. The trim removed 4 bases at V and 1 base at J, leaving 4 bases unmatched. CDR1 is SGHAT, CDR2 FQNNGV, per germline. The CDR3 reads CASSYSGSLNTGELFF. The CDR3 DNA is TGTGCCAGCAGCTATAGCGGGAGCCTGAACACCGGGGAGCTGTTTTTT.

This clonotype showed up just a few times. The V and J genes are TRBV7-9 and TRBJ2-7, with 8 bases that match TRBD1. V lost 4 bases, J lost 4 bases, and 6 bases stayed unmatched. The germline V gene encodes CDR1 SEHNR and CDR2 FQNEAQ (reference sequence). The CDR3 has 14 residues. The CDR3 reads CASSSAGTGYEQYF. CDR3 DNA sequence: TGTGCCAGCAGCTCCGCCGGGACAGGATACGAGCAGTACTTC.

In this sample, this clonotype turned up a few times. The chain uses TRBV7-9 and TRBJ2-4; 11 bases are shared with TRBD2. CDR1 and CDR2 (germline): SEHNR, FQNEAQ (reference sequence). The CDR3 has 14 residues. J was trimmed by 12 bases and V by 1 base; bases with no gene match: 5. CDR3 region: CASSLEATSGTQYF. The DNA of the CDR3 is TGTGCCAGCAGCTTAGAAGCGACTAGCGGGACTCAGTACTTC. Looking up the rest from reference TRBV7-9 and TRBJ2-4 gives the full variable domain: DTGVSQNPRHKITKRGQNVTFRCDPISEHNRLYWYRQTLGQGPEFLTYFQNEAQLEKSRLLSDRFSAERPKGSFSTLEIQRTEQGDSAMYLCASSLEATSGTQYFGAGTRLSVL.

This clonotype appeared many times. As DNA, the CDR3 is TGTGCCAGCAGCTTATATACGGGAGGTCAGGACGAGCAGTACTTC. The encoded protein is CASSLYTGGQDEQYF. The chain is built from TRBV7-9 and TRBJ2-7; 7 bases are a match to TRBD2. Germline values: CDR1 SEHNR, CDR2 FQNEAQ (reference sequence). V trimming: 2 bases; J trimming: 5 bases; junction bases outside the gene matches: 9. CDR3 size: 15 residues.

This chain joins TRBV2 and TRBJ2-1, with TRBD1 matching 7 bases. The CDR3 runs 15 residues. With 8 bases clipped from V and 0 bases from J, the junction kept 7 bases outside the gene matches. Germline CDR1 SNHLY, CDR2 FYNNEI. As DNA, the CDR3 is TGTGCCAGCTCTAAACAGGGGAGCTCCTACAATGAGCAGTTCTTC. This encodes CASSKQGSSYNEQFF.

This sequence joins TRBV5-1 and TRBJ2-1; 9 nucleotides align to TRBD2. Per germline, CDR1 SGHRS and CDR2 YFSETQ. V dropped 1 base and J dropped 14; count of bases not matched to a gene: 7. The CDR3 consists of 13 residues. This chain's CDR3 is CASSLSAGGLEFF. DNA for the CDR3: TGCGCCAGCAGCTTGAGTGCGGGAGGGTTGGAGTTCTTC.

The V and J genes are TRBV24-1 and TRBJ2-1; the D is unclear. V was clipped by 5 bases and J by 7 bases, with 8 bases between them. The CDR3 length is 12 residues. Germline-derived CDR1 and CDR2 are KGHDR and SFDVKD. The CDR3 protein is CATSALLNEQFF. As DNA, the CDR3 is TGTGCCACCAGTGCCTTACTGAATGAGCAGTTCTTC.

Regarding this clonotype: A junction end diverges from the germline sequence, so it may reflect a read error. V and J are TRBV2 and TRBJ1-5; 7 bases align to TRBD1. Germline loops: CDR1 SNHLY, CDR2 FYNNEI. The CDR3 runs 15 residues. CDR3 residues: CASRLDRDSNQSQHF. The CDR3 DNA follows: TGTGCCAGCAGACTCGACAGGGATAGCAATCAGTCCCAGCATTTT.

This clonotype was detected ten times or more. V usage is TRBV2 and J usage is TRBJ2-5, with a weak D call TRBD2 (8 bases). Trimming removed 5 bases from V and 1 base from J, with 23 bases in between. CDR1 SNHLY and CDR2 FYNNEI come from the germline V gene. This CDR3 comprises 18 residues. The CDR3 region has the DNA TGTGCCAGCAGTCGAAACAGGGGTAGCGGGACCATCCAAGAGACCCAGTACTTC. Translated: CASSRNRGSGTIQETQYF.

In its sample, this clonotype was seen many times. This chain links TRBV12-3 or TRBV12-4 with TRBJ2-2; no clear D gene. Trimming left V 0 bases short and J 5 bases short, with 7 bases between. The CDR3 extends over 14 amino acids. DNA for the CDR3: TGTGCCAGCAGTTTAGCCGTCCTTACCGGGGAGCTGTTTTTT. It encodes CASSLAVLTGELFF.

This clonotype was detected only a few times. The chain links TRBV4-2 to TRBJ2-4; D is perhaps TRBD2 (6 bases). The germline gives CDR1 LGHNA, CDR2 YNFKEQ. V was cut by 0 bases and J by 8 bases, with 17 bases left in between. The CDR3 sequence is 16 residues long. The DNA for the CDR3 is TGTGCCAGCAGCCAAGATCCCGGGACGGGAGATCACATTCAGTACTTC. Translated: CASSQDPGTGDHIQYF.

This clonotype was seen a few times. The J gene is TRBJ1-2, the V gene TRBV2, with TRBD1 identical over 9 bases. V gave up 8 bases and J gave up 6 bases; unmatched junction bases: 7. The CDR3 is 13 amino acids. Per germline, CDR1 SNHLY and CDR2 FYNNEI. In DNA form, the CDR3 reads TGTGCCAGCCACAGGGGGCAAGAAAATGGCTACACCTTC. Translating it yields CASHRGQENGYTF.

The chain recombines TRBV7-6 with TRBJ2-1; TRBD2 might be the D (5 bases). This CDR3 is 15 amino acids long. Trimming took 2 bases from V and 8 from J, leaving 16 bases between them. The V gene's germline CDR1 is SGHVS and CDR2 FNYEAQ. CDR3 protein: CASSLYGPGVDEQFF. The CDR3 region has the DNA TGTGCCAGCAGCTTATATGGACCCGGGGTCGATGAGCAGTTCTTC.

As regards this clonotype: In this CDR3 the conserved last residue, phenylalanine or tryptophan, is missing, so a read error is likely. The gene calls are TRBV28 and TRBJ2-7, with D tentatively TRBD1 (6 bases). The ends were cut back, 6 bases at V and 0 bases at J, with 12 bases in the middle. The CDR3 contains 14 residues. CDR1 and CDR2 (germline): MDHEN, SYDVKM. The CDR3 coding sequence is TGTGCCAGCAGGTTCCGACAGGACTCCTACGAGCAGTACCTC. Its protein product is CASRFRQDSYEQYL.

This clonotype showed up just a few times. The gene calls are TRBV28 and TRBJ2-3, with unresolved D. Germline values: CDR1 MDHEN, CDR2 SYDVKM. The V end was cut by 7 bases, the J end by 0 bases, with 11 bases between. The CDR3 extends over 14 amino acids. In nucleotides, the CDR3 is TGTGCCAGCAATCTCCTAGGGAGCACAGATACGCAGTATTTT. Translating it yields CASNLLGSTDTQYF.

The CDR3 DNA sequence: TGTGCCAGCAGCTTAATGGGACTAGGGGCCGCAGATACGCAGTATTTT. Its translation: CASSLMGLGAADTQYF. The chain couples TRBV7-3 to TRBJ2-3, with 8 bases fitting TRBD2. Germline V lookup: CDR1 SGHTA, CDR2 FQGTGA. V was clipped by 1 base and J by 4 bases; unmatched bases: 7. There are 16 residues in the CDR3.

At least ten counts were recorded for this clonotype. The chain uses TRBV27 and TRBJ2-5; the D is unclear. This CDR3 comprises 16 residues. CDR1 and CDR2 (germline): MNHEY, SMNVEV (reference sequence). V gave up 1 base and J gave up 2 bases, with 14 bases separating them. DNA of the CDR3: TGTGCCAGCAGTTTATTGGGCGCCCTAGGACAAGAGACCCAGTACTTC. Its protein product is CASSLLGALGQETQYF.

In its sample, this clonotype was seen a few times. The chain recombines TRBV12-3 or TRBV12-4 with TRBJ2-3; 8 bases map to TRBD2. V lost 6 bases and J lost 2; bases outside the gene matches: 7. The CDR3 runs to 15 residues. The CDR3 DNA sequence: TGTGCCAGCAGCCAGATAGCGGGGTTCACAGATACGCAGTATTTT. Protein product: CASSQIAGFTDTQYF.

In this sample, this clonotype turned up a few times. This chain connects TRBV5-1 to TRBJ2-3; D may match TRBD1 or TRBD2 (5 bases each). The germline V gene encodes CDR1 SGHRS and CDR2 YFSETQ. There are 15 residues in the CDR3. Deletions cut 0 bases from V and 8 bases from J, with 16 bases between. CDR3 residues: CASSLAGTGRSTQYF. The CDR3 DNA reads as TGCGCCAGCAGCTTGGCCGGGACGGGTAGGAGTACGCAGTATTTT.

This clonotype has only a few counts. The rearrangement joins TRBV18 to TRBJ2-2; 8 bases line up with TRBD1. V lost 0 bases, J lost 4 bases, and 7 bases stayed unmatched. There are 17 residues in the CDR3. Germline CDR1 and CDR2: KGHSH and LQKENI. CDR3 protein: CASSPPPRDRTTGELFF. CDR3 bases: TGTGCCAGCTCACCACCCCCCCGGGACAGGACCACCGGGGAGCTGTTTTTT.